This T cell receptor beta chain was captured by sequencing in a study of CD8+ T cells in alopecia areata (dated by TCRdb to about 2018). Turning to the overall study: Skin from C3H/HeJ donors aged about 6-12 months with spontaneous alopecia was grafted onto female C3H/HeJ recipients aged about 7-10 weeks. Scalp clonality was compared among normal scalp (n=4), patchy alopecia areata scalp (n=8), and alopecia totalis/universalis scalp (n=8). In humans, TCRbeta sequencing was performed on scalp tissue and on sorted CD4+ and CD8+ peripheral blood T cells from healthy controls and from patients with patchy or totalis/universalis alopecia areata. immunoSEQ multiplex PCR using 35 Vbeta forward primers and 13 Jbeta reverse primers was used to amplify TCRbeta CDR3 regions. In both human patients and the C3H/HeJ mouse model, the study applied high-throughput TCRbeta sequencing to look at T cell clonal expansion in alopecia areata. The RNA source kit depended on sample type: the PAXgene miRNA kit for fixed scalp, the miRNeasy kit for PBMCs, and the RNeasy kit for mouse skin. Results and caveats for the whole study, not just this receptor: Compared with mice, TCR sequences shared between patients were less clear, possibly partly because of HLA diversity across the patient population. Compared with normal scalp, lesional scalp had higher clonality and more expanded CD8+ clones, particularly in alopecia totalis/universalis, a pattern that suggests antigenic drive. Scalp TCR repertoire analysis is complicated because resident alphabeta T cells in normal human skin are also sequenced, whereas mouse skin is dominated by gammadelta T cells.

In this sample, this clone turned up a few times. Which antigen it targets is not known. Because this receptor comes from a mouse, its gene names and germline sequences follow the mouse reference. The read finishes 4 residues shy of the CDR3 end, and the germline J gene is used to complete it. Preparation of the library involved the immunoSEQ multiplex PCR assay. For TCR sequencing, RNA was extracted from every sample and reverse transcribed into cDNA to serve as template. First-strand cDNA was synthesized using SuperScript III with a 2:1 mix of oligo-dT and random hexamers. A synthetic immune receptor repertoire was used to measure amplification bias, and any remaining bias was corrected computationally. Libraries were sequenced on Illumina HiSeq using 60 bp reads that covered the CDR3 and were read from J toward V. In the authors' own workflow: Raw reads were preprocessed for error removal, and CDR3 was defined according to IMGT conventions as running from the conserved cysteine to phenylalanine. To get clonality, Shannon entropy was normalized by log2 of the number of productive unique TCRs and the result was subtracted from 1. CD4 or CD8 identity of scalp clones was inferred by cross-referencing scalp TCRbeta sequences with sorted blood CD4 and CD8 repertoires. Entries here come from immuneACCESS through TCRdb and include only in-frame sequences with V and J called. Some clones fail to appear in such tables; in the studies checked, an unresolved V gene covers under half of the shortfall, and the cause of the remainder is unknown. V and J calls and clone size come straight from that table; D and trimming were deduced from the DNA. In this sample, over 100,000 clones appear, none counted once only. Around a fifth of the sample is taken by the ten largest.

In the germline V gene, CDR1 corresponds to NNHDY and CDR2 to SYVADS. There are 16 amino acids in the CDR3, from cysteine to phenylalanine inclusive. Part of the CDR3 DNA is given, 36 bases translated from base 1. Compared with germline, V lacks 2 bases and J lacks 0 bases; bases without a gene match: 3. Sequenced material: lesional skin. The chain couples TRBV13-3 to TRBJ2-7; 12 bases in between match TRBD2. The TCR was taken from a C3H/HeJ mouse with alopecia areata. The strain's MHC haplotype is H2-k. CDR3 bases read: TGTGCCAGCAGTGACCGGGACTGGGGGGCCTCCTAT. It translates as CASSDRDWGASY. The entire CDR3 protein reads CASSDRDWGASYEQYF.